This T cell receptor beta chain stems from a study of blood T cell repertoires in COVID-19. Here immunoSEQ multiplex PCR was the method, and the copy in TCRdb shows in-frame clones only, minus some. The table lists 350,000 or so clones, around 87% of them singletons, with 10% in the top ten. CDR3 length: 17 amino acids. V was shortened by 1 base and J by 1 base, with 13 bases between the two germline ends. The germline CDR1 and CDR2 sequences are SGHTA and FQGNSA. The sequence came from a woman aged 25 to 45 with COVID-19, enrolled during active disease. This sequence joins TRBV7-2 and TRBJ2-2; D unresolved. Sequencing was done on a sample of peripheral blood. The CDR3 here is CASSLVVGGGNTGELFF. The CDR3 nucleotides are TGTGCCAGCAGCTTAGTTGTGGGTGGCGGGAACACCGGGGAGCTGTTTTTT. Based on the CDR3 plus reference TRBV7-2 and TRBJ2-2, the full variable domain is GAGVSQSPSNKVTEKGKDVELRCDPISGHTALYWYRQSLGQGLEFLIYFQGNSAPDKSGLPSDRFSAERTGGSVSTLTIQRTQQEDSAVYLCASSLVVGGGNTGELFFGEGSRLTVL.